These T cell receptor beta chains were read from a single sample in a study of cytomegalovirus exposure and HLA in healthy donors. Sequencing was performed with immunoSEQ multiplex PCR; in TCRdb, only in-frame clones are kept and a portion is missing. The sample holds 150,000 to 200,000 clones, roughly 73% seen once. Sequencing was performed on PBMCs. These receptors all come from a female donor in good health and CMV-seronegative. Each CDR3 is given with its conserved first and last residue. A D gene is named only where the DNA matches it firmly. Clone size is not always given. Where it is, it says once, few, many or a class for expanded clones.

J: TRBJ1-5; size: -; D: TRBD1; V: TRBV7-2; CDR3: CASSYKRQGSQPQHF; DNA: TGTGCCAGCAGCTATAAGCGACAGGGGAGTCAGCCCCAGCATTTT
J: TRBJ1-1; size: -; D: TRBD1; V: TRBV5-4; CDR3: CASSLTTGATEAFF; DNA: TGTGCCAGCAGCTTAACCACAGGGGCCACTGAAGCTTTCTTT
J: TRBJ2-6; size: -; D: -; V: TRBV2; CDR3: CASRLTLAISGANVLTF; DNA: TGTGCCAGCAGACTAACCCTAGCGATCTCTGGGGCCAACGTCCTGACTTTC
J: TRBJ2-3; size: -; D: -; V: TRBV13; CDR3: CASSPGLGYTDTQYF; DNA: TGTGCCAGCAGCCCCGGTCTGGGCTACACAGATACGCAGTATTTT
J: TRBJ1-4; size: -; D: -; V: TRBV11-1; CDR3: CASSLEGATNEKLFF; DNA: TGTGCCAGCAGCTTGGAGGGTGCAACTAATGAAAAACTGTTTTTT
J: TRBJ2-5; size: few; D: -; V: TRBV7-2; CDR3: CASSSDTVAATTQYF; DNA: TGTGCCAGCAGCTCGGACACGGTAGCAGCAACGACCCAGTACTTC
J: TRBJ2-1; size: -; D: TRBD2; V: TRBV5-1; CDR3: CASSWGLADNEQFF; DNA: TGCGCCAGCAGCTGGGGACTAGCGGACAATGAGCAGTTCTTC
J: TRBJ1-5; size: -; D: -; V: TRBV19; CDR3: CASSTGVMPQHF; DNA: TGTGCCAGTAGTACGGGGGTAATGCCCCAGCATTTT
J: TRBJ2-7; size: -; D: TRBD2; V: TRBV18; CDR3: CASSPPTSGRNEQYF; DNA: TGTGCCAGCTCACCCCCAACTAGCGGGAGGAACGAGCAGTACTTC
J: TRBJ2-1; size: -; D: -; V: TRBV5-1; CDR3: CASSISGVAYNEQFF; DNA: TGCGCCAGCAGCATTTCAGGGGTGGCCTACAATGAGCAGTTCTTC
J: TRBJ2-7; size: few; D: -; V: TRBV6-6; CDR3: CASSYSSGEQYF; DNA: TGTGCCAGCAGTTACTCGTCCGGGGAGCAGTACTTC
J: TRBJ1-2; size: -; D: -; V: TRBV2; CDR3: CASSVADSVDGYTF; DNA: TGTGCCAGCAGTGTTGCGGACAGTGTAGATGGCTACACCTTC
J: TRBJ2-4; size: few; D: TRBD1; V: TRBV28; CDR3: CASSSPQTGGLNIQYF; DNA: TGTGCCAGCAGTTCACCTCAAACAGGGGGCCTAAACATTCAGTACTTC
J: TRBJ2-1; size: -; D: TRBD1; V: TRBV18; CDR3: CASSPGQGITEQFF; DNA: TGTGCCAGCTCGCCGGGACAGGGGATCACTGAGCAGTTCTTC
J: TRBJ2-2; size: -; D: TRBD2; V: TRBV29-1; CDR3: CSVGLSGGSTGELFF; DNA: TGCAGCGTTGGTCTTAGCGGGGGGTCCACCGGGGAGCTGTTTTTT
J: TRBJ2-6; size: -; D: -; V: TRBV28; CDR3: CASSYLKRGTGANVLAF; DNA: TGTGCCAGCAGTTACCTAAAGAGAGGGACTGGGGCCAACGTCCTGGCTTTC
J: TRBJ2-7; size: once; D: -; V: TRBV19; CDR3: CASSPSGTRSYEQYF; DNA: TGTGCCAGTAGTCCCTCCGGGACTCGCTCCTACGAGCAGTACTTC
J: TRBJ1-3; size: -; D: -; V: TRBV6-5; CDR3: CASSYRGSGNTIYF; DNA: TGTGCCAGCAGTTACAGGGGCTCTGGAAACACCATATATTTT
J: TRBJ1-5; size: few; D: -; V: TRBV6-5; CDR3: CASSARFNQPQHF; DNA: TGTGCCAGCAGTGCCAGGTTCAATCAGCCCCAGCATTTT
J: TRBJ1-3; size: few; D: -; V: TRBV6-5; CDR3: CASSFLNTIYF; DNA: TGTGCCAGCAGTTTTCTAAACACCATATATTTT
J: TRBJ2-5; size: -; D: TRBD2; V: TRBV28; CDR3: CASSLFQREETQYF; DNA: TGTGCCAGCAGCCTATTCCAGCGGGAGGAGACCCAGTACTTC
J: TRBJ2-2; size: -; D: -; V: TRBV18; CDR3: CASSPIAGDYTGELFF; DNA: TGTGCCAGCTCACCAATTGCCGGGGATTACACCGGGGAGCTGTTTTTT
J: TRBJ2-5; size: -; D: TRBD1; V: TRBV5-5; CDR3: CASSLARRGRLETQYF; DNA: TGTGCCAGCAGCTTGGCTCGCAGGGGGCGATTAGAGACCCAGTACTTC
J: TRBJ1-1; size: -; D: -; V: TRBV19; CDR3: CASSNLYSAPGEAFF; DNA: TGTGCCAGTAGTAACCTCTACTCCGCTCCAGGTGAAGCTTTCTTT
J: TRBJ2-3; size: -; D: TRBD1; V: TRBV29-1; CDR3: CSAHRGYSTDTQYF; DNA: TGCAGCGCCCACAGGGGGTATAGCACAGATACGCAGTATTTT
J: TRBJ2-3; size: -; D: TRBD2; V: TRBV2; CDR3: CASRDLLAGGPTDTQYF; DNA: TGTGCCAGCAGGGACCTGCTAGCGGGAGGGCCAACAGATACGCAGTATTTT
J: TRBJ2-7; size: -; D: TRBD1; V: TRBV5-1; CDR3: CASSHRDRGLGEQYF; DNA: TGCGCCAGCAGCCACCGGGACAGGGGCCTAGGCGAGCAGTACTTC
J: TRBJ2-1; size: few; D: -; V: TRBV5-5; CDR3: CASSQTGSYNEQFF; DNA: TGTGCCAGCAGCCAGACAGGATCCTACAATGAGCAGTTCTTC
J: TRBJ1-6; size: -; D: TRBD1; V: TRBV2; CDR3: CASTPDRATNSPLHF; DNA: TGTGCCAGCACCCCCGACAGGGCCACTAATTCACCCCTCCACTTT
J: TRBJ2-7; size: -; D: TRBD2; V: TRBV7-9; CDR3: CASSLLAGVSNEQYF; DNA: TGTGCCAGCAGCTTACTAGCGGGAGTTTCCAACGAGCAGTACTTC
J: TRBJ2-7; size: -; D: -; V: TRBV12-1; CDR3: CASSFDGTSVNLGYEQYF; DNA: TGTGCCAGCAGCTTTGATGGGACTAGCGTGAACCTAGGCTACGAGCAGTACTTC
J: TRBJ2-3; size: few; D: TRBD2; V: TRBV10-3; CDR3: CAISPSGTVDTQYF; DNA: TGTGCCATCAGTCCTAGCGGGACGGTAGATACGCAGTATTTT
J: TRBJ2-7; size: -; D: TRBD1; V: TRBV2; CDR3: CASSEPTGGLRRSYEQYF; DNA: TGTGCCAGCAGTGAACCGACAGGGGGGTTAAGAAGGTCCTACGAGCAGTACTTC
J: TRBJ1-1; size: -; D: -; V: TRBV29-1; CDR3: CSVEQAHTEAFF; DNA: TGCAGCGTTGAACAGGCACACACTGAAGCTTTCTTT
J: TRBJ2-5; size: -; D: TRBD2; V: TRBV5-1; CDR3: CASSSTSGQETQYF; DNA: TGCGCCAGCAGCTCTACTAGCGGCCAAGAGACCCAGTACTTC
J: TRBJ1-2; size: -; D: TRBD1; V: TRBV10-1; CDR3: CASSESTGQGHHGYTF; DNA: TGCGCCAGCAGTGAGTCGACGGGACAGGGACACCATGGCTACACCTTC
J: TRBJ1-1; size: -; D: TRBD1; V: TRBV6-6; CDR3: CASSHPGQGGTEAFF; DNA: TGTGCCAGCAGTCACCCGGGGCAGGGGGGCACTGAAGCTTTCTTT
J: TRBJ2-6; size: -; D: TRBD1; V: TRBV30; CDR3: CAWSAWGQGLAGANVLTF; DNA: TGTGCCTGGAGTGCCTGGGGACAGGGGCTCGCTGGGGCCAACGTCCTGACTTTC
J: TRBJ1-1; size: few; D: -; V: TRBV11-2; CDR3: CASSLDRYSTEAFF; DNA: TGTGCCAGCAGCTTAGATAGATACTCCACTGAAGCTTTCTTT
J: TRBJ2-3; size: -; D: -; V: TRBV9; CDR3: CASSVGTTGSDTQYF; DNA: TGTGCCAGCAGCGTAGGGACCACAGGGTCCGATACGCAGTATTTT
J: TRBJ2-3; size: -; D: -; V: TRBV29-1; CDR3: CSVGELLTDTQYF; DNA: TGCAGCGTTGGGGAGTTGCTAACGGATACGCAGTATTTT
J: TRBJ1-5; size: -; D: TRBD1; V: TRBV5-1; CDR3: CASSARGEDNQPQHF; DNA: TGCGCCAGCAGCGCCAGGGGGGAGGACAATCAGCCCCAGCATTTT
J: TRBJ2-6; size: -; D: -; V: TRBV5-8; CDR3: CASSLSGANVLTF; DNA: TGTGCCAGCAGCCTCTCTGGGGCCAACGTCCTGACTTTC
J: TRBJ1-5; size: -; D: TRBD1; V: TRBV30; CDR3: CAWSIGQGGNQPQHF; DNA: TGTGCCTGGAGTATCGGACAGGGGGGCAATCAGCCCCAGCATTTT
J: TRBJ2-5; size: -; D: -; V: TRBV11-2; CDR3: CASSPQETQYF; DNA: TGTGCCAGCAGCCCGCAAGAGACCCAGTACTTC
J: TRBJ2-5; size: -; D: TRBD2; V: TRBV30; CDR3: CAWSVGASGGQETQYF; DNA: TGTGCCTGGAGTGTCGGGGCTAGCGGGGGCCAAGAGACCCAGTACTTC
J: TRBJ1-1; size: -; D: -; V: TRBV19; CDR3: CASSIEGSMNTEAFF; DNA: TGTGCCAGTAGTATCGAGGGTTCCATGAACACTGAAGCTTTCTTT
J: TRBJ1-4; size: -; D: TRBD1; V: TRBV6-6; CDR3: CASSLQGGEEKLFF; DNA: TGTGCCAGCAGTTTACAGGGGGGAGAAGAAAAACTGTTTTTT
J: TRBJ2-3; size: -; D: TRBD2; V: TRBV5-1; CDR3: CASSFGGRSDTQYF; DNA: TGCGCCAGCAGCTTTGGCGGGAGGTCGGATACGCAGTATTTT
J: TRBJ1-1; size: -; D: -; V: TRBV7-6; CDR3: CASSYVQGRNTEAFF; DNA: TGTGCCAGCAGCTACGTCCAGGGGAGGAACACTGAAGCTTTCTTT
J: TRBJ2-5; size: -; D: -; V: TRBV2; CDR3: CASSNPWESAKETQYF; DNA: TGTGCCAGCAGTAATCCCTGGGAGTCAGCCAAAGAGACCCAGTACTTC
J: TRBJ2-7; size: -; D: -; V: TRBV27; CDR3: CASSRQEFGRNYEQYF; DNA: TGTGCCAGCAGTAGACAGGAGTTCGGCAGGAACTACGAGCAGTACTTC
J: TRBJ1-1; size: -; D: TRBD1; V: TRBV9; CDR3: CASSPRTGVNTEAFF; DNA: TGTGCCAGCAGCCCTCGTACAGGGGTGAACACTGAAGCTTTCTTT
J: TRBJ1-2; size: -; D: -; V: TRBV7-2; CDR3: CASSLVRPQEAYGYTF; DNA: TGTGCCAGCAGCTTAGTGCGGCCCCAAGAGGCCTATGGCTACACCTTC
J: TRBJ1-5; size: once; D: -; V: TRBV7-8; CDR3: CASSLGGGQLNQPQHF; DNA: TGTGCCAGCAGCTTAGGGGGAGGGCAACTGAATCAGCCCCAGCATTTT
J: TRBJ2-3; size: -; D: -; V: TRBV29-1; CDR3: CSVVGTQKGPDTQYF; DNA: TGCAGCGTTGTGGGGACACAAAAAGGGCCAGATACGCAGTATTTT
J: TRBJ2-3; size: -; D: -; V: TRBV5-6; CDR3: CASSLGPQLTDTQYF; DNA: TGTGCCAGCAGCTTGGGTCCTCAACTCACAGATACGCAGTATTTT